The 30 T cell receptor beta chains reported below all come from one sample, sequenced in a study of CD4 T cells in relation to SARS-CoV-2 and coronaviruses. Before the COVID-19 pandemic, during about 2010-2018, CD4+ T cells were taken from unexposed donors. Profiled with immunoSEQ multiplex PCR; TCRdb holds only in-frame clones, not every one. The sample lists some 64,000 clones, 94% occurring once. Sequenced: naive CD4+ T cells from PBMCs. Stated subset: naive CD4+ T cells isolated by negative enrichment. All receptors derive from a human donor in good health.

This chain connects TRBV7-9 to TRBJ2-3; 9 nucleotides match TRBD1. There are 14 residues in the CDR3. The trim removed 5 bases at V and 5 bases at J, leaving 5 bases unmatched. The germline gives CDR1 SEHNR, CDR2 FQNEAQ (reference sequence). This CDR3 is CASSPGTGIDTQYF. The CDR3 DNA reads as TGTGCCAGCAGCCCCGGGACAGGGATAGATACGCAGTATTTT.

The chain couples TRBV18 to TRBJ2-7, with D uncertain. Germline V gene lookup returns CDR1 KGHSH and CDR2 LQKENI. V dropped 2 bases and J dropped 6 bases, with 14 bases sitting between them. The CDR3 consists of 14 residues. The chain's CDR3 is CASSPGDRVREQYF. In nucleotides, the CDR3 is TGTGCCAGCTCACCAGGGGATCGGGTTCGCGAGCAGTACTTC.

A single count supports this clone. The chain is built from TRBV19 and TRBJ1-1; D is uncertain. The CDR3 has 15 residues. Germline V CDR1 and CDR2: LNHDA, SQIVND (reference sequence). V was cut by 4 bases and J by 4 bases, with 16 bases left in between. The DNA of the CDR3 is TGTGCCAGTAGTAGGCTGGGCGGGGTGGTCACTGAAGCTTTCTTT. Protein sequence: CASSRLGGVVTEAFF. Full variable domain (rest looked up from reference TRBV19 and TRBJ1-1): DGGITQSPKYLFRKEGQNVTLSCEQNLNHDAMYWYRQDPGQGLRLIYYSQIVNDFQKGDIAEGYSVSREKKESFPLTVTSAQKNPTAFYLCASSRLGGVVTEAFFGQGTRLTVV.

The rearrangement joins TRBV20-1 to TRBJ1-5, with D perhaps matching TRBD1 (5 bases). Germline lookup yields CDR1 DFQATT and CDR2 SNEGSKA (reference sequence). The V gene lost 3 bases and the J gene lost 4 bases, with 13 bases spanning the gap. The CDR3 has 14 residues. CDR3 loop: CSASRGTANQPQHF. The CDR3, as DNA: TGCAGTGCTAGTCGGGGCACGGCGAATCAGCCCCAGCATTTT.

The chain couples TRBV6-1 to TRBJ2-7; 8 bases line up with TRBD1. The germline V gene has CDR1 MNHNS and CDR2 SASEGT. The CDR3 has 14 residues. After removal of 3 bases from V and 5 bases from J, the junction contained 6 bases not matched to a gene. CDR3: CASSESGQVDEQYF. In DNA, the CDR3 is TGTGCCAGCAGTGAGTCGGGACAGGTAGACGAGCAGTACTTC.

This chain links TRBV12-3 or TRBV12-4 with TRBJ2-1; D is perhaps TRBD1 (5 bases). V was pared by 2 bases and J by 10 bases, with 9 bases between. There are 12 residues in the CDR3. The CDR3 DNA reads as TGTGCCAGCAGTTTAAGGGGTCGGGAGCAGTTCTTC. Protein sequence: CASSLRGREQFF.

The CDR3 loop reads CASQIGGRGGSSYNEQFF. In DNA form, the CDR3 reads TGTGCCAGTCAAATTGGGGGCAGGGGAGGAAGCTCCTACAATGAGCAGTTCTTC. This chain links TRBV19 with TRBJ2-1, with D perhaps matching TRBD1 or TRBD2 (6 bases each). The germline gives CDR1 LNHDA, CDR2 SQIVND (reference sequence). The CDR3 length is 18 residues. Trimming removed 8 bases from V and 0 bases from J, with 23 bases in between.

J is TRBJ2-5 and V is TRBV5-1; D might be TRBD1 or TRBD2, each matching 6 bases. Per the germline V gene, CDR1 is SGHRS and CDR2 is YFSETQ. V was clipped by 4 bases and J by 4 bases, with 17 bases between them. This CDR3 is built from 15 residues. DNA of the CDR3: TGCGCCAGCAGCCCTATAAGGGGGGTGGGAGAGACCCAGTACTTC. It encodes CASSPIRGVGETQYF.

The chain links TRBV15 to TRBJ1-1, with 11 bases matching TRBD1. Germline V lookup: CDR1 LNHNV, CDR2 YYDKDF (reference sequence). The junction had 4 bases not matched to a gene; V was cut back by 5 bases and J by 2 bases. The CDR3 runs to 15 residues. As DNA, the CDR3 is TGTGCCACCAGCCCAAGGACAGGGGGCAACACTGAAGCTTTCTTT. Amino acid sequence: CATSPRTGGNTEAFF.

This sequence joins TRBV3-1 (or the pseudogene TRBV3-2) and TRBJ2-1; maybe TRBD1 (6 bases). Germline V gene data show CDR1 as LGHDT and CDR2 as YNNKEL (reference sequence). This CDR3 is 13 amino acids long. With 4 bases removed from V and 10 bases from J, the gap between germline ends came to 14 bases. CDR3 sequence (DNA): TGTGCCAGCAGCCGCCAACAGGGATTGGAGCAGTTCTTC. Translated: CASSRQQGLEQFF.

CDR3 sequence (DNA): TGTGCCAGCGGATGGGGTGGGGGGGCCACCCACACTGAAGCTTTCTTT. Translation gives CASGWGGGATHTEAFF. This chain links TRBV7-2 with TRBJ1-1; D is perhaps TRBD1 (6 bases). The germline V and J ends were trimmed by 8 bases and 3 bases, with 22 bases remaining between them. CDR3 size: 16 residues. CDR1 is SGHTA and CDR2 is FQGNSA in the germline V gene.

For the CDR3, the DNA is TGTGCCAGTCAACTCCGTCGGCTAGCGGGCTACAATGAGCAGTTCTTC. It codes for CASQLRRLAGYNEQFF. The chain couples TRBV19 to TRBJ2-1; 8 nucleotides agree with TRBD2. V shed 8 bases, J shed 3 bases, and the junction held 12 bases outside the gene matches. The CDR3 runs 16 residues. CDR1 is LNHDA and CDR2 is SQIVND in the germline V gene (reference sequence).

This clone came up once. For the CDR3, the DNA is TGTGCCAGCAGCCCCGGGGACGGTGCCTACGAGCAGTACTTC. Its translation: CASSPGDGAYEQYF. This chain uses TRBV3-1 (or the pseudogene TRBV3-2) with TRBJ2-7; D possibly uses TRBD1 or TRBD2 (5 bases each). The CDR3 contains 14 residues. CDR1 is LGHDT, CDR2 YNNKEL, per germline (reference sequence). Trimming removed 4 bases from V and 2 bases from J, with 12 bases in between.

V is TRBV24-1 and J is TRBJ2-2, with D uncertain. Deletions cut 8 bases from V and 7 bases from J, with 7 bases between. The germline gives CDR1 KGHDR, CDR2 SFDVKD. The CDR3 is 11 residues long. This chain's CDR3 is CATMGNGELFF. DNA of the CDR3: TGTGCCACCATGGGTAACGGGGAGCTGTTTTTT.

The V call is TRBV7-2, the J call TRBJ2-6, with 11 bases aligning to TRBD1. The germline V gene encodes CDR1 SGHTA and CDR2 FQGNSA. V was clipped by 5 bases and J by 0 bases; unmatched bases: 6. The CDR3 consists of 18 residues. For the CDR3, the DNA is TGTGCCAGCAGCATATCCGGGACAGGGGGCTCTGGGGCCAACGTCCTGACTTTC. Its translation is CASSISGTGGSGANVLTF.

This chain joins TRBV7-9 and TRBJ1-2; maybe TRBD1 (5 bases). Deletions cut 7 bases from V and 2 bases from J, with 11 bases between. CDR1 and CDR2 (germline): SEHNR, FQNEAQ (reference sequence). CDR3 size: 13 residues. CDR3 amino acids: CASNPWGNYGYTF. The CDR3 region has the DNA TGTGCCAGCAACCCCTGGGGGAACTATGGCTACACCTTC.

This clone was observed a few times. The chain has TRBV7-9 and TRBJ2-7, with a weak D call TRBD1 (5 bases). V was shortened by 6 bases and J by 6 bases, with 15 bases between the two germline ends. This CDR3 has 13 residues. The germline gives CDR1 SEHNR, CDR2 FQNEAQ (reference sequence). The CDR3 DNA sequence: TGTGCCAGCAGTCACCTAGACAGTGGCGAGCAGTACTTC. Residues: CASSHLDSGEQYF.

V and J are TRBV4-2 and TRBJ2-1, with D possibly TRBD2 on 5 matching bases. Germline lookup yields CDR1 LGHNA and CDR2 YNFKEQ. The CDR3 covers 16 residues. Trimming shortened V by 5 bases and J by 2 bases, and 16 bases separated the two germline ends. CDR3 protein: CASSSLGATTYNEQFF. The CDR3 DNA is TGTGCCAGCAGCTCGCTCGGCGCGACTACCTACAATGAGCAGTTCTTC.

The chain has TRBV6-5 and TRBJ2-2; TRBD1 is a possible D gene (6 bases). V dropped 11 bases and J dropped 4 bases, with 17 bases sitting between them. The V gene's germline CDR1 is MNHEY and CDR2 SVGAGI. The CDR3 has 14 amino acids. CDR3 in amino acids: CACTGPLITGELFF. DNA of the CDR3: TGTGCCTGTACAGGGCCACTCATCACCGGGGAGCTGTTTTTT.

The chain is built from TRBV5-4 and TRBJ2-2, with 9 bases aligning to TRBD1. From germline, CDR1 is SGHNT and CDR2 YYREEE (reference sequence). CDR3 length: 16 residues. Trimming cost V 5 bases and J 5 bases; bases outside gene matches: 10. CDR3 DNA sequence: TGTGCCAGCAGGGGTTCTGGACAGGGGACGACCGGGGAGCTGTTTTTT. Translation gives CASRGSGQGTTGELFF. Supplemented by reference TRBV5-4 and TRBJ2-2, the full variable domain reads ETGVTQSPTHLIKTRGQQVTLRCSSQSGHNTVSWYQQALGQGPQFIFQYYREEENGRGNFPPRFSGLQFPNYSSELNVNALELDDSALYLCASRGSGQGTTGELFFGEGSRLTVL.

The CDR3 reads CASSGLAGVFLTGELFF. CDR3 DNA: TGTGCCAGTAGCGGACTAGCGGGAGTTTTTTTGACCGGGGAGCTGTTTTTT. The rearrangement joins TRBV19 to TRBJ2-2, with 13 bases that match TRBD2. J was trimmed by 5 bases and V by 6 bases; bases with no gene match: 9. The CDR3 loop spans 17 amino acids. Germline V gene data show CDR1 as LNHDA and CDR2 as SQIVND (reference sequence).

This chain uses TRBV11-2 with TRBJ1-2; D perhaps matches TRBD1 (6 bases). V lost 5 bases to trimming and J lost 4 bases, with 11 bases between them. Per the germline V gene, CDR1 is SGHAT and CDR2 is FQNNGV. The CDR3 spans 13 residues. The CDR3 here is CASSHGTSYGYTF. The CDR3 region has the DNA TGTGCCAGCAGCCATGGGACATCCTATGGCTACACCTTC.

The rearrangement links TRBV29-1 to TRBJ1-2; the D gene is possibly TRBD1 (5 bases). V lost 3 bases, J lost 7 bases, and 12 bases lay in between. The CDR3 has 12 residues. Germline V gene lookup returns CDR1 SQVTM and CDR2 ANQGSEA. The CDR3 reads CSVELGQVGYTF. CDR3 bases: TGCAGCGTTGAGCTGGGGCAGGTTGGCTACACCTTC.

The rearrangement uses TRBV28 and TRBJ2-2; D ambiguous. The CDR3 has 15 amino acids. Looked up from germline, CDR1 is MDHEN and CDR2 is SYDVKM. V lost 2 bases and J lost 1, with 8 bases in between. The CDR3 is CASSLARMNTGELFF. CDR3 nucleotide sequence: TGTGCCAGCAGTTTAGCACGGATGAACACCGGGGAGCTGTTTTTT.

V is TRBV19 and J is TRBJ2-3; 11 bases fit TRBD2. This CDR3 comprises 16 residues. Trimming cost V 1 base and J 4 bases; bases outside gene matches: 4. Germline CDR1 is LNHDA and CDR2 is SQIVND (reference sequence). The CDR3, as DNA: TGTGCCAGTAGTATAGGAACTAGCGGGAGTTCAGATACGCAGTATTTT. As protein: CASSIGTSGSSDTQYF. The complete variable domain, with remaining parts taken from reference TRBV19 and TRBJ2-3, reads DGGITQSPKYLFRKEGQNVTLSCEQNLNHDAMYWYRQDPGQGLRLIYYSQIVNDFQKGDIAEGYSVSREKKESFPLTVTSAQKNPTAFYLCASSIGTSGSSDTQYFGPGTRLTVL.

The V call is TRBV6-5, the J call TRBJ1-1, with 7 bases fitting TRBD1. V lost 6 bases and J lost 1; bases outside the gene matches: 2. Germline V gene data show CDR1 as MNHEY and CDR2 as SVGAGI. This CDR3 contains 13 residues. This chain's CDR3 is CASSGDRNTEAFF. The CDR3 bases are TGTGCCAGCAGCGGGGACAGGAACACTGAAGCTTTCTTT.

Details on this clone: This specimen includes other DNA sequences encoding the same CDR3. The rearrangement uses TRBV6-5 and TRBJ1-1; D is ambiguous. The germline V gene has CDR1 MNHEY and CDR2 SVGAGI. V lost 0 bases to trimming and J lost 0 bases, with 2 bases between them. CDR3 length equals 13 residues. The CDR3 sequence is CASSYSMNTEAFF. The CDR3 bases are TGTGCCAGCAGTTACTCGATGAACACTGAAGCTTTCTTT.

This clone showed up just once. V and J are TRBV9 and TRBJ2-5, with a tentative D call TRBD2 (5 bases). CDR3 length: 15 amino acids. Trimming pared 0 bases from V and 5 bases from J, leaving 14 bases between. CDR1 and CDR2 (germline): SGDLS, YYNGEE. CDR3: CASSVDGEIRETQYF. In DNA form, the CDR3 reads TGTGCCAGCAGCGTAGACGGGGAAATACGGGAGACCCAGTACTTC.

The rearrangement uses TRBV5-6 and TRBJ1-3; D is perhaps TRBD1 (5 bases). CDR3 length equals 16 residues. Trimming pared 1 base from V and 3 bases from J, leaving 14 bases between. The germline V gene encodes CDR1 SGHDT and CDR2 YYEEEE. The CDR3 DNA reads TGTGCCAGCAGCTTGTCTGTCGGGGGGTATGGAAACACCATATATTTT. This sequence encodes CASSLSVGGYGNTIYF.

The chain recombines TRBV2 with TRBJ2-3; 13 nucleotides match TRBD2. CDR3 size: 14 residues. The junction had 2 bases not matched to a gene; V was cut back by 4 bases and J by 7 bases. Germline CDR1 is SNHLY and CDR2 is FYNNEI. The CDR3 spells CASSGLAGGNTQYF. The CDR3 DNA follows: TGTGCCAGCAGTGGACTAGCGGGAGGTAATACGCAGTATTTT.